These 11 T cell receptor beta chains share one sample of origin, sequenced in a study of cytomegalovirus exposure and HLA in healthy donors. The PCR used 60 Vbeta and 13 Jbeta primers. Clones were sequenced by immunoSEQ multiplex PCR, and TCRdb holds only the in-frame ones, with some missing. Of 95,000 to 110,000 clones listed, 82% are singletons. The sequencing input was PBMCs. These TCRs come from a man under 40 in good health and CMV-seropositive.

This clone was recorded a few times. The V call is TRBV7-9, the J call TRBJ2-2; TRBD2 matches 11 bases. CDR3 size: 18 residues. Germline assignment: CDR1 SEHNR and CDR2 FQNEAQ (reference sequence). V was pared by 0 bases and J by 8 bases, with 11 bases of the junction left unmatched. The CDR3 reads CASSLADATSGGVGELFF. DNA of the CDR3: TGTGCCAGCAGCTTAGCGGATGCTACTAGCGGGGGCGTAGGGGAGCTGTTTTTT.

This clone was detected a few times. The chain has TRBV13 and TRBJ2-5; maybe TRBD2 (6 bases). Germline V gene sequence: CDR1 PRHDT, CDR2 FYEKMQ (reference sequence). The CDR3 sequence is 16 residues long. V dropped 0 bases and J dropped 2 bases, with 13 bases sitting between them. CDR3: CASSLGRGGPQETQYF. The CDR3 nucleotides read TGTGCCAGCAGCTTAGGCCGCGGAGGGCCTCAAGAGACCCAGTACTTC.

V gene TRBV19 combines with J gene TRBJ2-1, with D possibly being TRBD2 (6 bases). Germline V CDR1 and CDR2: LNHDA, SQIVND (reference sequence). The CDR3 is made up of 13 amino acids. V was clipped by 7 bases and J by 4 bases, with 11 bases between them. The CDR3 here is CASNNGGYNEQFF. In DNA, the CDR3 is TGTGCCAGTAACAACGGGGGATACAATGAGCAGTTCTTC. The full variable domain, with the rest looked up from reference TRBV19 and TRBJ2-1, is DGGITQSPKYLFRKEGQNVTLSCEQNLNHDAMYWYRQDPGQGLRLIYYSQIVNDFQKGDIAEGYSVSREKKESFPLTVTSAQKNPTAFYLCASNNGGYNEQFFGPGTRLTVL.

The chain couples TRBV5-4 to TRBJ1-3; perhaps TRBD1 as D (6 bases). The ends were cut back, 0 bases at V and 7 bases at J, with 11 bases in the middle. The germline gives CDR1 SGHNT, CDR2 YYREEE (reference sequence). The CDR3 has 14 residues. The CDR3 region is CASSLEGGGNTIYF. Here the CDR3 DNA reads TGTGCCAGCAGCTTGGAGGGCGGGGGCAACACCATATATTTT.

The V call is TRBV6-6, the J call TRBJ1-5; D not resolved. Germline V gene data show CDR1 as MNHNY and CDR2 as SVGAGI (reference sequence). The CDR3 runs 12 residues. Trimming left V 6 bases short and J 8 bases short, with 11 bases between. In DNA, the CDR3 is TGTGCCAGCAGACTCCCTTCGGAGCCCCAGCATTTT. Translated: CASRLPSEPQHF.

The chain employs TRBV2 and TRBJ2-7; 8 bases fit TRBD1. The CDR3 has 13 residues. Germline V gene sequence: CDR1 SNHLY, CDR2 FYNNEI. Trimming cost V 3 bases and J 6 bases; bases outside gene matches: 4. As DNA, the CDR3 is TGTGCCAGCAGTGATGGTCAGGGGGCCGAGCAGTACTTC. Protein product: CASSDGQGAEQYF.

CDR3 DNA: TGTGCCAGCATAGCCGGGCAGGGAGGCACTGAAGCTTTCTTT. It encodes CASIAGQGGTEAFF. This chain links TRBV13 with TRBJ1-1; D possibly corresponds to TRBD1 (5 bases). The ends were cut back, 7 bases at V and 4 bases at J, with 16 bases in the middle. Germline V gene sequence: CDR1 PRHDT, CDR2 FYEKMQ (reference sequence). This CDR3 contains 14 residues.

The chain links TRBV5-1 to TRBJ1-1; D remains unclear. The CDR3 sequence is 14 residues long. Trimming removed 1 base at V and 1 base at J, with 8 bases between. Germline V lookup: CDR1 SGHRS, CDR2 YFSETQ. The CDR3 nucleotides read TGCGCCAGCAGCTTGACAGTGCCGAACACTGAAGCTTTCTTT. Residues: CASSLTVPNTEAFF.

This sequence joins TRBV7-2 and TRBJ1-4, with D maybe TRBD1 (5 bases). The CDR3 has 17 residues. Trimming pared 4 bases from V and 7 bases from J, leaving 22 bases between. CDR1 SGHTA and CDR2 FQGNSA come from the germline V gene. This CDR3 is CASSSQLQAGMGEKLFF. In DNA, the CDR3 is TGTGCCAGCAGCTCCCAACTCCAGGCAGGGATGGGTGAAAAACTGTTTTTT.

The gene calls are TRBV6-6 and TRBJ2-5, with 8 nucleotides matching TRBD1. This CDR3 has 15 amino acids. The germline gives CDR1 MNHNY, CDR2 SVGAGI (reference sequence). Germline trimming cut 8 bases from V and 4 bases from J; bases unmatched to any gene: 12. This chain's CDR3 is CASGSHTGGRETQYF. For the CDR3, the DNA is TGTGCCAGCGGGTCCCATACAGGGGGACGAGAGACCCAGTACTTC.

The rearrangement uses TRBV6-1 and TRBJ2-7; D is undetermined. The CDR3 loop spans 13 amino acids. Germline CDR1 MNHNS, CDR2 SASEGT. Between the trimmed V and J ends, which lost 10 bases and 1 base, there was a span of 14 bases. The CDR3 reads CATAVGNSYEQYF. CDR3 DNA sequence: TGTGCCACCGCGGTTGGCAATTCCTACGAGCAGTACTTC.